Listed here are 16 T cell receptor beta chains from one sample, sequenced in a study of T cell changes during pregnancy in multiple sclerosis. Using immunoSEQ multiplex PCR, the repertoire was profiled, and TCRdb retains in-frame clones only, with some absent. The profile covers approximately 66,000 clones, with roughly nine tenths appearing a single time and 5.3% taken by the ten largest. Sequenced here: CD8+ T cells from peripheral blood mononuclear cells, sampled before pregnancy. Every receptor here comes from a female donor with multiple sclerosis, enrolled in a pregnancy study.

This clone was seen a single time. The chain has TRBV29-1 and TRBJ2-2, with a tentative D call TRBD1 (6 bases). Trimming removed 6 bases at V and 5 bases at J, with 13 bases between. Germline CDR1 is SQVTM and CDR2 is ANQGSEA. This CDR3 spans 13 amino acids. CDR3: CSVAGTSTGELFF. In DNA, the CDR3 is TGCAGCGTAGCCGGGACATCAACCGGGGAGCTGTTTTTT.

The CDR3 loop is CSASNRGGEQYF. The CDR3 DNA is TGCAGCGCCTCAAACAGGGGGGGCGAGCAGTACTTC. V is TRBV29-1 and J is TRBJ2-7; TRBD1 is a possible D gene (8 bases). The V and J ends lost 7 bases and 6 bases respectively, with 16 bases between them. The germline CDR1 and CDR2 sequences are SQVTM and ANQGSEA. The CDR3 contains 12 residues.

In this sample, this clone turned up once. The chain has TRBV25-1 and TRBJ1-1; D gene unclear. Germline values: CDR1 MGHDK, CDR2 SYGVNS. The CDR3 has 15 amino acids. V lost 2 bases and J lost 0, with 10 bases in between. This CDR3 is CASSEQIGVNTEAFF. In DNA, the CDR3 is TGTGCCAGCAGTGAACAGATCGGAGTGAACACTGAAGCTTTCTTT.

The genes are TRBV7-6 and TRBJ1-1, with 7 bases that match TRBD1. V lost 1 base and J lost 7; bases outside the gene matches: 9. CDR1 and CDR2 (germline): SGHVS, FNYEAQ. The CDR3 sequence is 15 residues long. CDR3: CASSLGTGVTHEAFF. CDR3 in DNA: TGTGCCAGCAGCTTAGGGACAGGTGTAACTCATGAAGCTTTCTTT. The whole variable domain, filled in from reference TRBV7-6 and TRBJ1-1, reads GAGVSQSPRYKVTKRGQDVALRCDPISGHVSLYWYRQALGQGPEFLTYFNYEAQQDKSGLPNDRFSAERPEGSISTLTIQRTEQRDSAMYRCASSLGTGVTHEAFFGQGTRLTVV.

The table lists this clone with a count of one. The rearrangement uses TRBV27 and TRBJ2-2; TRBD2 is a possible D gene (5 bases). The CDR3 runs to 14 residues. CDR1 MNHEY and CDR2 SMNVEV come from the germline V gene (reference sequence). V was shortened by 3 bases and J by 7 bases, with 12 bases between the two germline ends. DNA for the CDR3: TGTGCCAGCAGTTTCGGACTGGAAATCGGGGAGCTGTTTTTT. Its translation is CASSFGLEIGELFF.

The chain employs TRBV10-3 and TRBJ1-5; no firm D call. The CDR3 length is 13 residues. V was pared by 2 bases and J by 5 bases, with 7 bases between. Germline lookup yields CDR1 ENHRY and CDR2 SYGVKD. The CDR3 is CAISEVSDQPQHF. The CDR3 coding sequence is TGTGCCATCAGTGAGGTTAGTGATCAGCCCCAGCATTTT.

The chain uses TRBV6-1 and TRBJ1-1; no clear D gene. CDR1 and CDR2 from the germline V gene are MNHNS and SASEGT. This CDR3 is built from 13 residues. Trimming stripped 6 bases from V and 5 bases from J, with 13 bases between. This chain's CDR3 is CASRGTEWTEAFF. CDR3 coding DNA: TGTGCCAGCAGGGGCACCGAATGGACTGAAGCTTTCTTT.

The chain joins TRBV5-6 to TRBJ2-3, with 7 bases matching TRBD2. Germline assignment: CDR1 SGHDT and CDR2 YYEEEE. The CDR3 loop spans 19 amino acids. Trimming removed 3 bases from V and 4 bases from J; junction bases left unmatched: 20. CDR3 protein: CASSWSRGAGVEKSDTQYF. The CDR3 DNA reads as TGTGCCAGCAGCTGGAGTCGTGGGGCGGGGGTGGAAAAGTCAGATACGCAGTATTTT.

DNA of the CDR3: TGTGCCAGCAGCCCTCTAGCGAGGCACACAGATACGCAGTATTTT. It is translated as CASSPLARHTDTQYF. The chain combines TRBV11-2 with TRBJ2-3; D might be TRBD2 (6 bases). Trimming took off 5 bases at V and 2 bases at J, with 14 bases between the two ends. The CDR3 length is 15 residues. Germline CDR1 SGHAT, CDR2 FQNNGV.

CDR3 bases: TGTGCCAGCGCAGCGGGGCCCCAGCAGTACTTC. Translated: CASAAGPQQYF. The chain combines TRBV27 with TRBJ2-7, with 7 bases aligning to TRBD2. Germline loops: CDR1 MNHEY, CDR2 SMNVEV (reference sequence). The V gene end was trimmed by 8 bases and the J gene end by 8 bases; junction bases not matched to a gene: 6. CDR3 length equals 11 residues.

This clone was found a few times. The J gene is TRBJ2-1, the V gene TRBV7-9, with D possibly matching TRBD2 (5 bases). Trimming removed 3 bases at V and 2 bases at J, with 17 bases between. Germline CDR1 and CDR2: SEHNR and FQNEAQ (reference sequence). This CDR3 has 17 amino acids. For the CDR3, the DNA is TGTGCCAGCAGCTTCTCCCTAACTAGTATTGCCTACAATGAGCAGTTCTTC. Protein product: CASSFSLTSIAYNEQFF.

V gene TRBV2 combines with J gene TRBJ2-1; D might be TRBD1 (6 bases). This CDR3 contains 13 residues. Per germline, CDR1 SNHLY and CDR2 FYNNEI. The V end was cut by 9 bases, the J end by 1 base, with 10 bases between. The CDR3 protein is CASRTASYNEQFF. The CDR3, as DNA: TGTGCCAGTAGGACAGCTTCCTACAATGAGCAGTTCTTC.

A few counts support this clone. The chain is built from TRBV2 and TRBJ2-7, with D unresolved. The germline V gene encodes CDR1 SNHLY and CDR2 FYNNEI. The CDR3 length is 14 residues. V lost 0 bases and J lost 2, with 8 bases in between. DNA of the CDR3: TGTGCCAGCAGTGAAGCGGTTGGCACCTACGAGCAGTACTTC. Translating gives CASSEAVGTYEQYF.

This chain links TRBV30 with TRBJ1-5; 10 bases align to TRBD1. CDR1 GTSNPN and CDR2 SVGIG come from the germline V gene (reference sequence). This CDR3 is built from 14 residues. V trimming: 5 bases; J trimming: 4 bases; junction bases outside the gene matches: 5. The CDR3 DNA reads TGTGCCTGGTCCGGGACAGGGGTTAATCAGCCCCAGCATTTT. Encoded protein: CAWSGTGVNQPQHF.

The rearrangement joins TRBV28 to TRBJ1-6, with a tentative D call TRBD1 (6 bases). Germline V gene lookup returns CDR1 MDHEN and CDR2 SYDVKM. The CDR3 loop spans 19 amino acids. V lost 3 bases and J lost 0, with 18 bases in between. CDR3 sequence (DNA): TGTGCCAGCAGTTTTCCCCCGGACAGTAGGAGCTCCTATAATTCACCCCTCCACTTT. Its protein product is CASSFPPDSRSSYNSPLHF.

This sequence joins TRBV7-3 and TRBJ2-7; 10 nucleotides line up with TRBD1. CDR1 and CDR2 (germline): SGHTA, FQGTGA. This CDR3 is built from 16 residues. J was trimmed by 2 bases and V by 5 bases; bases with no gene match: 9. DNA of the CDR3: TGTGCCAGCAGCCCAGGTGGGGACAGGGGCACCTACGAGCAGTACTTC. Its protein is CASSPGGDRGTYEQYF.